What follows describes a single T cell receptor (beta chain). This record belongs to a study of shared clonotypes between healthy human individuals. TCRdb's copy holds only in-frame clones and misses some; the assay was immunoSEQ multiplex PCR. This table holds some 1.5 million clones, roughly 97% found once. This receptor was obtained from a man aged 30-40 years in good health. The sequencing sample was made of naive CD4+ T cells sorted from blood. The subset was: CD45RA+ positively selected.

CDR3 DNA: TGTGCCAGCAGCTTTGCACTGAGAGGGAACACCGGGGAGCTGTTTTTT. The encoded protein is CASSFALRGNTGELFF. The genes are TRBV7-2 and TRBJ2-2, with D unclear. This CDR3 spans 16 amino acids. The germline V gene has CDR1 SGHTA and CDR2 FQGNSA. V was trimmed by 3 bases and J by 1 base, leaving 12 bases between them.